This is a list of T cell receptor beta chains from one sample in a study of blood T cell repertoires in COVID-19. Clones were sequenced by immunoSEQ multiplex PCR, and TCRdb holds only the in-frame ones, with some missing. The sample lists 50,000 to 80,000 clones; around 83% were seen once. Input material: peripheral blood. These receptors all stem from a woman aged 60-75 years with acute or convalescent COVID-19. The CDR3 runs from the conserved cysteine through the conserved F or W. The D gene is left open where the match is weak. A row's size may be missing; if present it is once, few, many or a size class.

CDR3nt: TGTGCCAGTACCGAAACCCGGGACAGACATTACAATGAGCAGTTCTTC; CDR3aa: CASTETRDRHYNEQFF; j_gene: TRBJ2-1; v_gene: TRBV19; abundance: -; d_gene: TRBD1
CDR3nt: TGTGCCAGCAGCGGGGGTTGGCTAGCCGGCGACATTCAGTACTTC; CDR3aa: CASSGGWLAGDIQYF; j_gene: TRBJ2-4; v_gene: TRBV9; abundance: -; d_gene: -
CDR3nt: TGCAGCGTTCCTTCTTCCGGGACACCATCCGTAGACGAGCAGTACTTC; CDR3aa: CSVPSSGTPSVDEQYF; j_gene: TRBJ2-7; v_gene: TRBV29-1; abundance: -; d_gene: -
CDR3nt: TGTGCCAGCAGCCAGGGACAGGCCAATGAGCAGTTCTTC; CDR3aa: CASSQGQANEQFF; j_gene: TRBJ2-1; v_gene: TRBV3-1/TRBV3-2; abundance: -; d_gene: TRBD1
CDR3nt: TGTGCCAGCAGCTTATTCAACGGGGTCCAAGAGACCCAGTACTTC; CDR3aa: CASSLFNGVQETQYF; j_gene: TRBJ2-5; v_gene: TRBV11-2; abundance: -; d_gene: -
CDR3nt: TGTGCCAGCAGCTCTCAGGGTTACGGCTACACCTTC; CDR3aa: CASSSQGYGYTF; j_gene: TRBJ1-2; v_gene: TRBV3-1/TRBV3-2; abundance: -; d_gene: -
CDR3nt: TGTGCCAGCAGCTTACTCGGGGGGTACACAGATACGCAGTATTTT; CDR3aa: CASSLLGGYTDTQYF; j_gene: TRBJ2-3; v_gene: TRBV7-3; abundance: -; d_gene: TRBD2
CDR3nt: TGTGCCAGCAGTTACCCACAGGGGGTAAACACTGAAGCTTTCTTT; CDR3aa: CASSYPQGVNTEAFF; j_gene: TRBJ1-1; v_gene: TRBV6-6; abundance: -; d_gene: TRBD1
CDR3nt: TGTGCCTGGGAGGACAGGGGGTACACCGGGGAGCTGTTTTTT; CDR3aa: CAWEDRGYTGELFF; j_gene: TRBJ2-2; v_gene: TRBV30; abundance: -; d_gene: TRBD1
CDR3nt: TGTGCCAGCAGCGCCGGGACAGGGGGCTACGAGCAGTACTTC; CDR3aa: CASSAGTGGYEQYF; j_gene: TRBJ2-7; v_gene: TRBV7-3; abundance: -; d_gene: TRBD1
CDR3nt: TGTGCCAGCAGTTACAGCAGGAACACTGAAGCTTTCTTT; CDR3aa: CASSYSRNTEAFF; j_gene: TRBJ1-1; v_gene: TRBV11-3; abundance: -; d_gene: -
CDR3nt: TGTGCCACCGGGACAGGGGGCCTCAATCAGCCCCAGCATTTT; CDR3aa: CATGTGGLNQPQHF; j_gene: TRBJ1-5; v_gene: TRBV19; abundance: -; d_gene: TRBD1
CDR3nt: TGTGCCAGCAGGGACCCGGGGGAGTACAATGAGCAGTTCTTC; CDR3aa: CASRDPGEYNEQFF; j_gene: TRBJ2-1; v_gene: TRBV3-1/TRBV3-2; abundance: -; d_gene: -
CDR3nt: TGCGCCAGCAGCTTGGGACAGGGGCCGCAGTATTTT; CDR3aa: CASSLGQGPQYF; j_gene: TRBJ2-3; v_gene: TRBV5-1; abundance: -; d_gene: TRBD1
CDR3nt: TGTGCCGGTTCCCAGGGGGTTACCTCTGAAGCTTTCTTT; CDR3aa: CAGSQGVTSEAFF; j_gene: TRBJ1-1; v_gene: TRBV9; abundance: -; d_gene: TRBD1
CDR3nt: TGTGCCAGCAGCTTAAAACAGGGAGGGACAGATACGCAGTATTTT; CDR3aa: CASSLKQGGTDTQYF; j_gene: TRBJ2-3; v_gene: TRBV7-3; abundance: -; d_gene: -
CDR3nt: TGTGCCAGCAGCCTGAACAAATACAATGAGCAGTTCTTC; CDR3aa: CASSLNKYNEQFF; j_gene: TRBJ2-1; v_gene: TRBV4-2; abundance: -; d_gene: -
CDR3nt: TGTGCCAGCAGCCTCAGGGGAATGGGTACTGAAGCTTTCTTT; CDR3aa: CASSLRGMGTEAFF; j_gene: TRBJ1-1; v_gene: TRBV14; abundance: -; d_gene: -
CDR3nt: TGTGCCAGCAGTGAAGGGACTAGTTCTAAGAATGAGCAGTTCTTC; CDR3aa: CASSEGTSSKNEQFF; j_gene: TRBJ2-1; v_gene: TRBV2; abundance: once; d_gene: TRBD2
CDR3nt: TGCGCCAGCAGCTTGCAGGCAGCCTCTGGAAACACCATATATTTT; CDR3aa: CASSLQAASGNTIYF; j_gene: TRBJ1-3; v_gene: TRBV5-1; abundance: few; d_gene: -
CDR3nt: TGTGCCAGCAGGGAAGGGACAGGGCATCAGCCCCAGCATTTT; CDR3aa: CASREGTGHQPQHF; j_gene: TRBJ1-5; v_gene: TRBV27; abundance: -; d_gene: TRBD1
CDR3nt: TGTGCCAGCAGCGTTACACGGAACACTGAAGCTTTCTTT; CDR3aa: CASSVTRNTEAFF; j_gene: TRBJ1-1; v_gene: TRBV3-1/TRBV3-2; abundance: -; d_gene: -
CDR3nt: TGTGCCAGCAGCTTCGGGACTAGCGGGGGACCCACCTACGAGCAGTACTTC; CDR3aa: CASSFGTSGGPTYEQYF; j_gene: TRBJ2-7; v_gene: TRBV5-4; abundance: -; d_gene: TRBD2
CDR3nt: TGCGCCAGCAGCTTCAGTGCCCCTAATGAAAAACTGTTTTTT; CDR3aa: CASSFSAPNEKLFF; j_gene: TRBJ1-4; v_gene: TRBV5-1; abundance: -; d_gene: -
CDR3nt: TGCGCCAGCAGTTGGACAGCGCATAATTCACCCCTCCACTTT; CDR3aa: CASSWTAHNSPLHF; j_gene: TRBJ1-6; v_gene: TRBV10-2; abundance: few; d_gene: -
CDR3nt: TGTGCCAGCAGCTTAACCCTGAGGACTGAAGCTTTCTTT; CDR3aa: CASSLTLRTEAFF; j_gene: TRBJ1-1; v_gene: TRBV11-2; abundance: -; d_gene: -
CDR3nt: TGTGCCAGCACCCCCGGGGGGCGGGGGTACACTGAAGCTTTCTTT; CDR3aa: CASTPGGRGYTEAFF; j_gene: TRBJ1-1; v_gene: TRBV6-5; abundance: -; d_gene: -
CDR3nt: TGCGCCAGCAGCTGGGACAGGGACCTCGAGCAGTACTTC; CDR3aa: CASSWDRDLEQYF; j_gene: TRBJ2-7; v_gene: TRBV5-1; abundance: -; d_gene: TRBD1
CDR3nt: TGTGCCAGCAGCGCCGGGACTAACTACGAGCAGTACTTC; CDR3aa: CASSAGTNYEQYF; j_gene: TRBJ2-7; v_gene: TRBV9; abundance: once; d_gene: TRBD2
CDR3nt: TGTGCCAGCAGCCCCGGAGTCCAGAGCGGCTACACCTTC; CDR3aa: CASSPGVQSGYTF; j_gene: TRBJ1-2; v_gene: TRBV11-2; abundance: -; d_gene: -
CDR3nt: TGCGCCAGCAGCCCGCCAGCGCTGAACACCGGGGAGCTGTTTTTT; CDR3aa: CASSPPALNTGELFF; j_gene: TRBJ2-2; v_gene: TRBV4-1; abundance: -; d_gene: -
CDR3nt: TGTGCCAGCAGCCCTAGCGGGGCGACCGGGGAGCTGTTTTTT; CDR3aa: CASSPSGATGELFF; j_gene: TRBJ2-2; v_gene: TRBV7-9; abundance: -; d_gene: TRBD2
CDR3nt: TGTGCCAGCAGCCGGGAGGCAGGGACAGATACGCAGTATTTT; CDR3aa: CASSREAGTDTQYF; j_gene: TRBJ2-3; v_gene: TRBV5-4; abundance: -; d_gene: TRBD2
CDR3nt: TGTGCCATCAGTCTCGGACAGGGGAGCTATGGCTACACCTTC; CDR3aa: CAISLGQGSYGYTF; j_gene: TRBJ1-2; v_gene: TRBV10-3; abundance: -; d_gene: TRBD1
CDR3nt: TGTGCCAGCAGTGAAACCCCCGCAGGAACGAACACTGAAGCTTTCTTT; CDR3aa: CASSETPAGTNTEAFF; j_gene: TRBJ1-1; v_gene: TRBV6-1; abundance: -; d_gene: -
CDR3nt: TGTGCCAGCAGTTGGGACTCATTTAACACCGGGGAGCTGTTTTTT; CDR3aa: CASSWDSFNTGELFF; j_gene: TRBJ2-2; v_gene: TRBV6-6; abundance: once; d_gene: -
CDR3nt: TGTGCCAGCAGGATAGGACTAGCGGGGGAGCAGTACTTC; CDR3aa: CASRIGLAGEQYF; j_gene: TRBJ2-7; v_gene: TRBV6-5; abundance: -; d_gene: TRBD2
CDR3nt: TGCGCCAGCAGCTTGGCCGGAGAGACAGGTTCTGGCTACACCTTC; CDR3aa: CASSLAGETGSGYTF; j_gene: TRBJ1-2; v_gene: TRBV5-1; abundance: -; d_gene: -
CDR3nt: TGTGCCAGCAGCTTAGAGCCAGCAGGTACTTATGGCTACACCTTC; CDR3aa: CASSLEPAGTYGYTF; j_gene: TRBJ1-2; v_gene: TRBV11-2; abundance: -; d_gene: -
CDR3nt: TGCGCCAGCAGCCGGCTCGGGGACACCGGGGAGCTGTTTTTT; CDR3aa: CASSRLGDTGELFF; j_gene: TRBJ2-2; v_gene: TRBV5-1; abundance: -; d_gene: -
CDR3nt: TGTGCCACCAGTGATACCCAGGGTGTGCATGGCTACACCTTC; CDR3aa: CATSDTQGVHGYTF; j_gene: TRBJ1-2; v_gene: TRBV24-1; abundance: -; d_gene: -
CDR3nt: TGTGCCAGCAGCTTAGTTGCAGGGGGGGAGCTGTTTTTT; CDR3aa: CASSLVAGGELFF; j_gene: TRBJ2-2; v_gene: TRBV7-8; abundance: -; d_gene: -
CDR3nt: TGTGCCAGCAGCGAGGGTTGGGGATCTGGAAACACCATATATTTT; CDR3aa: CASSEGWGSGNTIYF; j_gene: TRBJ1-3; v_gene: TRBV25-1; abundance: -; d_gene: -
CDR3nt: TGCGCCAGTAAGACGGGACAGGGAGTCTATGGCTACACCTTC; CDR3aa: CASKTGQGVYGYTF; j_gene: TRBJ1-2; v_gene: TRBV5-1; abundance: -; d_gene: TRBD1